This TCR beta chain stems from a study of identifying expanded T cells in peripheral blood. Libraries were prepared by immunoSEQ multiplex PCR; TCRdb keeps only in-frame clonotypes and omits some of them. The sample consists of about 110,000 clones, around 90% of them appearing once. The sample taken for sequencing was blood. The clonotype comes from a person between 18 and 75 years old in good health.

The CDR3 region is CASRPGAFGTDTQYF. DNA of the CDR3: TGTGCCAGCAGGCCTGGCGCCTTCGGCACAGATACGCAGTATTTT. The rearrangement uses TRBV6-4 and TRBJ2-3; the D is unclear. V lost 6 bases to trimming and J lost 1 base, with 14 bases between them. Per the germline V gene, CDR1 is MRHNA and CDR2 is SNTAGT. This CDR3 has 15 residues.